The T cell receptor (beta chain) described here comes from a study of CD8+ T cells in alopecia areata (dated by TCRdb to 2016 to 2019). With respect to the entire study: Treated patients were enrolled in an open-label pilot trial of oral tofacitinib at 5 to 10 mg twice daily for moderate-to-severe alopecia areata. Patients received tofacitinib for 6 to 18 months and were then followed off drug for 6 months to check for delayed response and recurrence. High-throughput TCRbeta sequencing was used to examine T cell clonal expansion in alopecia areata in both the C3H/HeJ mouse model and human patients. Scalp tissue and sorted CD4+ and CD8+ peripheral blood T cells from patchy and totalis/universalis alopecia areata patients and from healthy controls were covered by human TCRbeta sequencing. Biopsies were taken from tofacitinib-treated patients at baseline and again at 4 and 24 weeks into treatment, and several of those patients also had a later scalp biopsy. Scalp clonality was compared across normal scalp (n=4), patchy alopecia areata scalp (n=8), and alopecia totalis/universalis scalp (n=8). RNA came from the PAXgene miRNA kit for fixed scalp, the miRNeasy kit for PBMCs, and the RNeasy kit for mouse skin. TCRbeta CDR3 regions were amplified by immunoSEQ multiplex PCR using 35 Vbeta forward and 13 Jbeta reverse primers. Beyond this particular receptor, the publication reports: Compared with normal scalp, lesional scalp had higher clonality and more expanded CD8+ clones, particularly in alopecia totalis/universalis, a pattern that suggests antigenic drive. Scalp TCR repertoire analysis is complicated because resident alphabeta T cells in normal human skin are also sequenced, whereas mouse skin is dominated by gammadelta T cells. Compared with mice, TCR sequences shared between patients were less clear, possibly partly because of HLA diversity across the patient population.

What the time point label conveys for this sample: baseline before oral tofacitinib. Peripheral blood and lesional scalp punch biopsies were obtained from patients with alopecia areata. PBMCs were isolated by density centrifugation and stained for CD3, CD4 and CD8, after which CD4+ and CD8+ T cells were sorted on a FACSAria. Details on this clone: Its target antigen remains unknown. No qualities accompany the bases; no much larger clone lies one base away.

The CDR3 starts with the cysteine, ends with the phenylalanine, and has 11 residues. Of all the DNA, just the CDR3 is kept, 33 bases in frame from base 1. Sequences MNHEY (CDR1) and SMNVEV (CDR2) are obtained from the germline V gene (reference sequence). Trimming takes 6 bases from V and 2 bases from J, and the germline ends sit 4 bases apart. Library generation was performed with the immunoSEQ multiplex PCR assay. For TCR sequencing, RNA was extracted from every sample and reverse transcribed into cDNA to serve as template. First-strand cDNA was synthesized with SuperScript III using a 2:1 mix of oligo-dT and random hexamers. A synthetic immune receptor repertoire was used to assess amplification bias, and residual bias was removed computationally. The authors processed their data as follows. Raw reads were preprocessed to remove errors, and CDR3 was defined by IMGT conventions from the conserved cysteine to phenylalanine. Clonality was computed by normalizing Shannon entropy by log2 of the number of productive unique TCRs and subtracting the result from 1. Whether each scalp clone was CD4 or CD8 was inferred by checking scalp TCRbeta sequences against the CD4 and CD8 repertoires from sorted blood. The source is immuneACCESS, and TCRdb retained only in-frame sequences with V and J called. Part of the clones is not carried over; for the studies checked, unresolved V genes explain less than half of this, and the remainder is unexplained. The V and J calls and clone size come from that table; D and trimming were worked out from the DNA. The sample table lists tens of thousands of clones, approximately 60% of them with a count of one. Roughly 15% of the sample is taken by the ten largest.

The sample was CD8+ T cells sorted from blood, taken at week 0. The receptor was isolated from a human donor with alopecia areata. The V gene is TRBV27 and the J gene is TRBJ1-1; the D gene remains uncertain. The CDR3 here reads CASRTNTEAFF. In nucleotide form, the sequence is TGTGCCAGCAGAACTAACACTGAAGCTTTCTTT.